Given below is one T cell receptor beta chain in context. The target antigen is unknown. The record originates from a study of T cell responses to AZD1222 COVID-19 vaccine. The repertoire was sequenced with immunoSEQ multiplex PCR; TCRdb's copy has only in-frame clones and lacks some. The data show 110,000 or so clones, with roughly nine tenths seen just once and 7.5% held by the top ten. General observations from the study: Vaccine-associated CD4 TCRs spanned spike, dominant at 160-218 and 743-854.

The origin of this receptor is an adult in good health. Sequencing was performed on peripheral blood, taken on day 0 of AZD1222 vaccination.

The CDR3 here is CASSAGGGGRNTWPQHF. CDR3 DNA sequence: TGTGCCAGCAGCGCCGGTGGGGGGGGGCGAAATACATGGCCCCAGCATTTT. The V and J genes are TRBV7-8 and TRBJ1-5; D possibly corresponds to TRBD1 (6 bases). CDR1 and CDR2 (germline): SGHVS, FQNEAQ. V was pared by 5 bases and J by 9 bases, with 26 bases between. The CDR3 consists of 17 residues.